This TCR beta chain appears in the sequencing data of a study of cytomegalovirus exposure and HLA in healthy donors. Study-wide findings and caveats: It was 150 to 200 TCR beta chains that were listed as cytomegalovirus-associated. The study found most TCR sequences rare, yet found some public TCRs in many donors. Subsequent analysis revealed that first-cohort TCR clusters tended to co-occur in the 130 or so validation repertoires.

To note about this clone: Its antigen is undetermined.

Here immunoSEQ multiplex PCR was the method, and the copy in TCRdb shows in-frame clones only, minus some. Of approximately 190,000 clones listed, 84% are singletons. Germline CDR1 is MNHEY and CDR2 is SMNVEV (reference sequence). This CDR3 is built from 15 residues. Trimming removed 4 bases at V and 0 bases at J, with 9 bases between. The chain joins TRBV27 to TRBJ1-4; D unclear. The TCR comes from a man aged 18 to 29 in good health and CMV-seropositive. Sequencing used PBMCs. The CDR3: CASSSLGATNEKLFF. The CDR3 DNA is TGTGCCAGCAGTTCCTTGGGAGCAACTAATGAAAAACTGTTTTTT. Complete variable domain (other parts from reference TRBV27 and TRBJ1-4): EAQVTQNPRYLITVTGKKLTVTCSQNMNHEYMSWYRQDPGLGLRQIYYSMNVEVTDKGDVPEGYKVSRKEKRNFPLILESPSPNQTSLYFCASSSLGATNEKLFFGSGTQLSVL.